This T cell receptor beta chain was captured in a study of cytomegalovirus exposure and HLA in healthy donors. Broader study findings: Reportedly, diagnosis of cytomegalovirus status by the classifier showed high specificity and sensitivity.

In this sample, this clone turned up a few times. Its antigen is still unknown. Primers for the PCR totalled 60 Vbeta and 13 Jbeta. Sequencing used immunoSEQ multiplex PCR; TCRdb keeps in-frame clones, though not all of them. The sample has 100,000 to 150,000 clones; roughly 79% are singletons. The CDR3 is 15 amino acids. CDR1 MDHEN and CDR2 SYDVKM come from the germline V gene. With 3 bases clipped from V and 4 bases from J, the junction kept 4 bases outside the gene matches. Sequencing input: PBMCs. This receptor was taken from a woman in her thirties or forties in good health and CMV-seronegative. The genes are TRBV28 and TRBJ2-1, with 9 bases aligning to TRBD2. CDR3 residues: CASSFKTSGYNEQFF. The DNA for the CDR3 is TGTGCCAGCAGTTTTAAGACTAGCGGATACAATGAGCAGTTCTTC. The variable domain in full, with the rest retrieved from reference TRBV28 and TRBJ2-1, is DVKVTQSSRYLVKRTGEKVFLECVQDMDHENMFWYRQDPGLGLRLIYFSYDVKMKEKGDIPEGYSVSREKKERFSLILESASTNQTSMYLCASSFKTSGYNEQFFGPGTRLTVL.